This TCR beta chain comes out of a study of T cell responses to AZD1222 COVID-19 vaccine (dated by TCRdb to about 2021). For the wider study: Because spike-specific TCR depth and breadth did not differ between the two schedules, AZD1222 recipients who got a second dose at roughly 4 weeks were pooled with those who got a second dose at roughly 12 weeks. Trial participants were enrolled by age into subgroups of 18-55, 56-69 and 70-plus years, and around 140, 26 and 57 TCR-sequenced participants, respectively, were included in these subgroups. A total of 233 trial participants underwent TCR sequencing, of whom approximately 210 received two doses of AZD1222 and approximately 25 received two doses of the MenACWY control vaccine.

The CDR3 regions of human TCRbeta chains were analyzed by immunosequencing. The original pipeline was this. TCRs in the repertoires were matched against a reference library of SARS-CoV-2-specific TCRs that had been generated with the MIRA antigen-specificity platform. Breadth meant the fraction of unique TCRs that were SARS-CoV-2-associated, whereas depth meant the fraction of total T cells that were SARS-CoV-2-associated. Using the MIRA data, each spike-specific TCR was mapped to the spike region that the TCR reacts to and placed in a CD4 or CD8 class. Log10-transformed breadth and depth values were compared by one-way ANOVA with Sidak's multiple comparisons tests. The table was pulled from immuneACCESS by TCRdb, which kept in-frame rearrangements only. Such tables lose some clones; where checked, under half of the loss comes from unresolved V genes, and the rest has no known cause. V and J calls and clone size come straight from that table; D and trimming were deduced from the DNA. For this sample there are 80,000 to 90,000 clones; approximately 90% appear just once. Over 2% of the sample is in the top ten clones.

Trimming takes 2 bases off V and 2 bases off J; junction bases not matched to a gene: 3. From the cysteine through the phenylalanine, the CDR3 covers 14 amino acids. The read is trimmed to its CDR3 DNA, 42 bases read in frame from base 1. Reading the germline V gene (reference sequence) gives CDR1 LGHDT and CDR2 YNNKEL. Explained via the paper, the time point label denotes: baseline before first vaccination. Samples from vaccinated people were obtained from the UK trials COV001 and COV002, which included a single-blind randomized controlled phase 2/3 trial of AZD1222 (ChAdOx1 nCoV-19) in healthy adults. For TCRbeta chain sequencing, PBMC samples were collected from trial participants at day 0 and at day 28 after the second dose. This clone was observed a few times. This receptor's antigen is unknown. The sample holds no much larger clone one base away, and base qualities are not on file. The identical CDR3 is also encoded by other nucleotide sequences in the sample.

Broader findings and caveats from the paper: A significant rise in spike-specific TCR breadth and depth was observed after two AZD1222 doses relative to day 0 and relative to MenACWY recipients. No day 14 peak-response samples were available, so repertoires were characterized only after the peak T cell response. Participants were mostly white British, with more females than males. The authors suggested clonal diversity may have been underestimated. CD4 TCRs associated with the vaccine covered the entire spike protein, and the dominant responses were in regions 160-218 and 743-854. Conclusions about previously exposed vaccinees are limited, since just a handful of AZD1222 recipients were seropositive for SARS-CoV-2 at baseline. In the small 56-69-year group, the increase in depth fell short of significance, most likely because of low power. Reportedly, almost half of the unique spike-specific TCRs recognized epitopes lying outside the regions that are mutated in the B.1.351 and B.1.1.7 variants.

The sequence came from an adult in good health. Sequences were derived from peripheral blood, sampled on day 0 of AZD1222 vaccination. The rearrangement joined TRBV3-1 (or the pseudogene TRBV3-2) to TRBJ2-7; 7 of the junction bases match TRBD1. The CDR3 region reads CASSQTTGTYEQYF. The DNA reads as follows: TGTGCCAGCAGCCAAACGACAGGGACCTACGAGCAGTACTTC.